A single sample is the source of the 24 T cell receptor beta chains below, sequenced in a study of T cells after yellow fever vaccination. MiXCR, run by TCRdb on the 5' RACE reads, gives a single entry per CDR3 protein. The sample yields over 65,000 distinct CDR3 sequences, about an eighth seen once. Sequencing used CD8+ T cells not binding an NS4B(214-222) dextramer, sorted from PBMCs, obtained roughly 20 days after the first yellow fever vaccination. These receptors were obtained from a man aged 18 to 35 who received the YFV17D yellow fever vaccine.

The chain carries TRBV20-1 and TRBJ2-7; TRBD2 matches at 9 bases. Losses at the gene ends were 6 bases for V and 4 bases for J; bases not matched to a gene: 10. Germline V gives CDR1 DFQATT, CDR2 SNEGSKA (reference sequence). The CDR3 consists of 14 residues. Here the CDR3 reads CSAAPGTSSYEQYF. The CDR3 DNA reads TGCAGTGCCGCTCCCGGGACTAGCAGTTACGAGCAGTACTTC.

The genes are TRBV14 and TRBJ2-7; D is ambiguous. Germline V gene lookup returns CDR1 SGHDN and CDR2 FVKESK. The CDR3 length is 15 residues. Trimming pared 7 bases from V and 5 bases from J, leaving 21 bases between. As DNA, the CDR3 is TGTGCCAGCACCCCACGAAAAGGCAGGCTGAACGAGCAGTACGTC. Amino acids: CASTPRKGRLNEQYV.

This clonotype was counted only a few times. The J gene is TRBJ1-2, the V gene TRBV12-3 or TRBV12-4; 7 nucleotides agree with TRBD1. V gave up 2 bases and J gave up 1 base; unmatched junction bases: 7. CDR3 length: 16 residues. The CDR3 nucleotides read TGTGCCAGCAGTTTATCGGCAGGGGGGATTAACTATGGCTACACCTTC. This encodes CASSLSAGGINYGYTF.

This clonotype has only a few counts. J is TRBJ2-6 and V is TRBV9; no definite D call. Germline lookup yields CDR1 SGDLS and CDR2 YYNGEE. The CDR3 totals 15 residues. Trimming took 4 bases from V and 0 from J, leaving 8 bases between them. As DNA, the CDR3 is TGTGCCAGCAGCCCGACGGTCTCTGGGGCCAACGTCCTGACTTTC. As protein: CASSPTVSGANVLTF.

The V gene is TRBV20-1, the J gene TRBJ1-1; TRBD1 aligns across 11 bases. This CDR3 is 16 amino acids long. Germline assignment: CDR1 DFQATT and CDR2 SNEGSKA (reference sequence). The CDR3 bases are TGCGTAGGATCCGGGACAGGGGGGGGGAAGGTCACTGAAGCTTTCTTT. It codes for CVGSGTGGGKVTEAFF.

The chain joins TRBV20-1 to TRBJ2-5; D remains ambiguous. This CDR3 has 14 amino acids. Trimming pared 3 bases from V and 2 bases from J, leaving 13 bases between. The germline gives CDR1 DFQATT, CDR2 SNEGSKA (reference sequence). This CDR3 is CSASFWAPQETQYF. CDR3 DNA: TGCAGTGCTAGTTTTTGGGCTCCACAAGAGACCCAGTACTTC.

This clonotype was seen only a few times. The chain employs TRBV5-4 and TRBJ2-2, with D possibly TRBD1 on 6 matching bases. V lost 5 bases, J lost 1 base, and 18 bases lay in between. This CDR3 is 17 amino acids long. The germline CDR1 and CDR2 sequences are SGHNT and YYREEE (reference sequence). The DNA for the CDR3 is TGTGCCAGCAGTTGGACCCCGGACAGAGAGAACACCGGGGAGCTGTTTTTT. This encodes CASSWTPDRENTGELFF. The full variable domain, completed using reference TRBV5-4 and TRBJ2-2, is ETGVTQSPTHLIKTRGQQVTLRCSSQSGHNTVSWYQQALGQGPQFIFQYYREEENGRGNFPPRFSGLQFPNYSSELNVNALELDDSALYLCASSWTPDRENTGELFFGEGSRLTVL.

This clonotype was picked up many times. The V gene is TRBV4-1, the J gene TRBJ1-4; perhaps TRBD1 as D (5 bases). This CDR3 region has 14 residues. V shed 5 bases and J shed 4 bases, with 11 bases lying between them. The germline gives CDR1 MGHRA, CDR2 YSYEKL. The CDR3 sequence: CASSDRDDNEKLFF. The CDR3 coding sequence is TGCGCCAGCAGCGACCGGGACGATAATGAAAAACTGTTTTTT.

J is TRBJ2-3 and V is TRBV7-6; D uncertain. Trimming left V 0 bases short and J 2 bases short, with 15 bases between. There are 17 residues in the CDR3. The germline CDR1 and CDR2 sequences are SGHVS and FNYEAQ. DNA for the CDR3: TGTGCCAGCAGCTTAGCGAATAGGCTAAGGGCCACAGATACGCAGTATTTT. Protein: CASSLANRLRATDTQYF. Full variable domain (remainder filled in from reference TRBV7-6 and TRBJ2-3): GAGVSQSPRYKVTKRGQDVALRCDPISGHVSLYWYRQALGQGPEFLTYFNYEAQQDKSGLPNDRFSAERPEGSISTLTIQRTEQRDSAMYRCASSLANRLRATDTQYFGPGTRLTVL.

V gene TRBV20-1 combines with J gene TRBJ2-7; D remains ambiguous. Germline V gene lookup returns CDR1 DFQATT and CDR2 SNEGSKA (reference sequence). The CDR3 sequence is 12 residues long. Trimming stripped 6 bases from V and 7 bases from J, with 16 bases between. CDR3 bases: TGCAGTGCAACCGGATGGAAAAGGGAGCAGTACTTC. Translated: CSATGWKREQYF.

This chain uses TRBV19 with TRBJ2-6, with D uncertain. This CDR3 has 14 amino acids. The ends were cut back, 6 bases at V and 0 bases at J, with 6 bases in the middle. Germline V gives CDR1 LNHDA, CDR2 SQIVND (reference sequence). CDR3 in amino acids: CASRRYSGANVLTF. The CDR3, as DNA: TGTGCCAGTAGGCGGTACTCTGGGGCCAACGTCCTGACTTTC. The full variable domain, its missing parts supplied by reference TRBV19 and TRBJ2-6, is DGGITQSPKYLFRKEGQNVTLSCEQNLNHDAMYWYRQDPGQGLRLIYYSQIVNDFQKGDIAEGYSVSREKKESFPLTVTSAQKNPTAFYLCASRRYSGANVLTFGAGSRLTVL.

The V call is TRBV5-1, the J call TRBJ2-7; maybe TRBD2 (6 bases). Germline CDR1 and CDR2: SGHRS and YFSETQ. The CDR3 runs to 11 residues. Trimming cost V 5 bases and J 7 bases, with 10 bases left between them. CDR3 nucleotides: TGCGCCAGCAGGTGGGGAGGTGAGCAGTACTTC. It encodes CASRWGGEQYF.

The CDR3 nucleotides are TGCGCCAGCAGCCACACCGACGCGGGGGTCGGGGAGCTGTTTTTT. It specifies CASSHTDAGVGELFF. The V call is TRBV4-1, the J call TRBJ2-2; 7 bases match TRBD2. V lost 3 bases, J lost 7 bases, and 8 bases stayed unmatched. This CDR3 contains 15 residues. Germline V lookup: CDR1 MGHRA, CDR2 YSYEKL.

The V call is TRBV28, the J call TRBJ2-7, with 9 bases identical to TRBD1. CDR3 length: 15 amino acids. The germline V gene encodes CDR1 MDHEN and CDR2 SYDVKM. Losses at the gene ends were 6 bases for V and 4 bases for J; bases not matched to a gene: 10. CDR3 bases: TGTGCCAGCAGCGAAAACAGGGGGCCGGGATACGAGCAGTACGTC. Translated: CASSENRGPGYEQYV.

J is TRBJ2-3 and V is TRBV5-6; D is possibly TRBD1 or TRBD2 (6 bases each). Trimming left V 2 bases short and J 0 bases short, with 13 bases between. The CDR3 length is 16 residues. The germline CDR1 and CDR2 sequences are SGHDT and YYEEEE. The CDR3 protein is CASSLQGGLSTDTQYF. CDR3 nucleotides: TGTGCCAGCAGCTTACAGGGAGGACTTAGCACAGATACGCAGTATTTT.

This clonotype has more than one count but fewer than ten. This chain joins TRBV14 and TRBJ1-2, with 8 bases fitting TRBD1. The CDR3 runs to 15 residues. Unmatched junction bases numbered 4, after V lost 0 bases and J lost 4 bases. Germline CDR1 is SGHDN and CDR2 is FVKESK. This chain's CDR3 is CASSQDGDRIYGYTF. The CDR3 nucleotides read TGTGCCAGCAGCCAAGATGGGGACAGGATCTATGGCTACACCTTC.

J is TRBJ2-1 and V is TRBV27; D assignment may be TRBD1 or TRBD2 (5 bases each). CDR1 and CDR2 (germline): MNHEY, SMNVEV (reference sequence). The CDR3 is 16 amino acids. The ends were cut back, 6 bases at V and 8 bases at J, with 23 bases in the middle. Here the CDR3 reads CASSLGLRGPLDEQFF. The CDR3 DNA reads as TGTGCCAGCAGCTTAGGGCTACGGGGCCCCCTCGATGAGCAGTTCTTC.

This clonotype was counted only a few times. This sequence joins TRBV29-1 and TRBJ1-2, with D tentatively TRBD1 (6 bases). CDR1 is SQVTM, CDR2 ANQGSEA, per germline. The CDR3 runs to 12 residues. V shed 6 bases and J shed 4 bases, with 12 bases lying between them. As DNA, the CDR3 is TGCAGCGTCGAACAGGGCGGCTATGGCTACACCTTC. It yields the protein CSVEQGGYGYTF.

In its sample, this clonotype was seen a few times. The rearrangement uses TRBV9 and TRBJ2-2, with 7 positions matching TRBD2. The V segment lost 3 bases and the J segment 5 bases; nucleotides outside the gene matches: 7. From germline, CDR1 is SGDLS and CDR2 YYNGEE. The CDR3 runs to 15 residues. The CDR3: CASSDPLAATGELFF. DNA for the CDR3: TGTGCCAGCAGCGACCCCCTAGCGGCAACCGGGGAGCTGTTTTTT.

This clonotype occurred a few times. This rearrangement joins TRBV4-3 to TRBJ2-7; no clear D. The CDR3 spans 15 residues. The germline gives CDR1 LGHNA, CDR2 YSLEER. Trimming left V 4 bases short and J 3 bases short, with 16 bases between. As DNA, the CDR3 is TGCGCCAGCAGCCGAAGCGAGGACGGTTACTACGAGCAGTACGTC. It yields the protein CASSRSEDGYYEQYV.

Only a few counts were recorded for this clonotype. The chain links TRBV4-1 to TRBJ1-2; TRBD1 aligns across 8 bases. The J segment lost 8 bases and the V segment lost 3 bases, leaving 14 bases of the junction unmatched. Germline V gene lookup returns CDR1 MGHRA and CDR2 YSYEKL. This CDR3 has 16 amino acids. The CDR3: CASSHQLDRVGMGYTF. Here the CDR3 DNA reads TGCGCCAGCAGCCACCAGCTGGACAGGGTTGGGATGGGCTACACCTTC.

V usage is TRBV5-8 and J usage is TRBJ2-1; possible D gene TRBD1, 5 bases. The CDR3 totals 14 residues. CDR1 is SGHTS, CDR2 YDEGEE, per germline. The V and J ends lost 4 bases and 1 base respectively, with 9 bases between them. The CDR3 region is CASSVRESYNEQFF. CDR3 sequence (DNA): TGTGCCAGCAGCGTCAGGGAATCCTACAATGAGCAGTTCTTC.

This clonotype occurred a few times. The V call is TRBV6-1, the J call TRBJ2-5; perhaps TRBD2 as D (6 bases). This CDR3 has 14 residues. Trimming shortened V by 5 bases and J by 5 bases, and 15 bases separated the two germline ends. Germline CDR1 reads MNHNS; CDR2 reads SASEGT. CDR3 bases: TGTGCCAGCAGTCCCCTTTGGGGGGTGGAGACCCAGTACTTC. It translates to CASSPLWGVETQYF.

In this sample, this clonotype turned up a few times. The chain uses TRBV6-1 and TRBJ1-2; D possibly corresponds to TRBD1 (5 bases). Germline assignment: CDR1 MNHNS and CDR2 SASEGT. Deletions cut 7 bases from V and 4 bases from J, with 16 bases between. The CDR3 loop spans 14 amino acids. This CDR3 reads CASKLTGGAYGYTF. The CDR3 bases are TGTGCCAGCAAATTAACAGGTGGGGCCTATGGCTACACCTTC.